What follows describes a single T cell receptor (beta chain). Antigen specificity is unknown. Trimming pared 5 bases from V and 4 bases from J, leaving 17 bases between. The CDR3 extends over 14 amino acids. From germline, CDR1 is GTSNPN and CDR2 SVGIG (reference sequence). Sequencing was performed with immunoSEQ multiplex PCR; in TCRdb, only in-frame clones are kept and a portion is missing. The sample holds 130,000 or so clones, about 88% seen once. This sample's time point: baseline pretreatment blood. Treatment: 15 Gy SBRT to primary tumor, nephrectomy 4 weeks later. The patient's renal cell carcinoma had clear cell pathology. The record originates from a study of radiation and T cells in renal cell carcinoma. Whole-study results and caveats: Baseline intratumoral clonotype presence is unknown without pretreatment biopsies. In blood, top tumor clones expanded by 2 weeks, shrinking by 4.

This TCR derives from a woman between 45 and 65 years old with renal cell carcinoma. The material was blood, obtained from a patient whose treatment included radiotherapy and nephrectomy. The chain links TRBV30 to TRBJ1-2; D gene uncertain. The CDR3 coding sequence is TGTGCCTGGGCCGATGGTGTGCTTGGCTATGGCTACACCTTC. It specifies CAWADGVLGYGYTF.